The entry that follows covers one TCR beta chain sequence. This entry is derived from a study of blood T cells in healthy people across ages. The CDR3 consists of 16 residues. The germline gives CDR1 MDHEN, CDR2 SYDVKM. With 5 bases removed from V and 0 bases from J, the gap between germline ends came to 13 bases. A second about 7 to 11 cycle PCR used barcoded and J-beta primers. Each cDNA molecule was tagged by a template-switch adaptor with 12 random nucleotides. MiXCR, run by TCRdb on the 5' RACE reads, gives a single entry per CDR3 protein. Of 780,000 or so distinct CDR3 sequences in the sample, around 25% are singletons; the top ten hold 3% to 4.5%. These same data were also listed under a study on T cells of mothers and their children. That work contributes: For unrelated pairs as for related ones, thymic selection shapes TCR recombination output similarly.

This chain uses TRBV28 with TRBJ1-4; no definite D call. This receptor was identified in a boy aged 5-17 years in good health. Sequencing used blood. The CDR3 DNA reads TGTGCCAGCAGTCGGGTGGGCCATCCAACTAATGAAAAACTGTTTTTT. Amino acids: CASSRVGHPTNEKLFF.